This T cell receptor beta chain was profiled in a study of blood T cell repertoires in COVID-19. On the study more broadly: T cells, B-cell-depleted T cells, or PBMCs supplied cDNA or gDNA.

This CDR3 is 14 amino acids long. Germline CDR1 reads SGHRS; CDR2 reads YFSETQ. V shed 4 bases and J 4 bases; nucleotides not matched to a gene: 5. In regard to this clone: The sample has other DNA sequences that encode this CDR3 too.

Authors' data handling: Reference gene primer amplification gave estimated nucleated cell counts. This table comes from immunoSEQ multiplex PCR, and its TCRdb copy is limited to in-frame clones, with some not included. V and J calls and clone size are given by that table; D and trimming were obtained from the DNA. Among 250,000 to 300,000 clones listed, approximately 84% were seen once. Cohort allocation depended upon clinical history that participants reported. The material sequenced was PBMCs or T cells enriched from blood (not recorded which). The V and J genes are TRBV5-1 and TRBJ1-5; 7 bases align to TRBD1. The source is a young man who had recovered from COVID-19. The CDR3 protein is CASSPGTENQPQHF. The CDR3 coding sequence is TGCGCCAGCAGCCCGGGGACAGAAAATCAGCCCCAGCATTTT.